This is a list of T cell receptor beta chains from one sample in a study of breast tumors, draining lymph nodes, adjacent tissues. One entry per CDR3 protein, called by TCRdb with MiXCR from the multiplex PCR reads. Here the sample spans 65,000 to 80,000 distinct CDR3 sequences, roughly a fifth being singletons. Sequenced: axillary lymph node tissue. These receptors were obtained from a female donor with breast cancer. Some clones in this sample may be carry-over from other donors' samples. The CDR3 runs from the conserved cysteine through the conserved F or W. D genes are given only for firm matches. Where a row states a size, it is once, few, many or the class of an expanded clone; other rows omit it.

D,J,size,V,DNA,CDR3
-,TRBJ2-7,many,TRBV20-1,TGCAGTGCTAAGTACAGCCACGAGCAGTACTTC,CSAKYSHEQYF
-,TRBJ1-3,many,TRBV9,TGTGCCAGCAGCCTTGCAACAGACTCTGGAAACACCATATATTTT,CASSLATDSGNTIYF
-,TRBJ2-3,many,TRBV7-9,TGTGCCAGCACCGCCTCGGAGGCGGGACCCGATTGGGATACGCAGTATTTT,CASTASEAGPDWDTQYF
-,TRBJ1-2,many,TRBV9,TGTGCCAGCAGCGTAGCTCACCGTCAGGTACGTGGCTACACCTTC,CASSVAHRQVRGYTF
TRBD2,TRBJ2-2,-,TRBV12-3/TRBV12-4,TGTGCCAGCAGTGCCGGGACTAACGCCGGGGTGCTGTTTTTT,CASSAGTNAGVLFF
-,TRBJ1-4,many,TRBV11-2,TGTGCCAGCAGCCCCCACTCAAGGGGCTATAATGAAAAACTGTTTTTT,CASSPHSRGYNEKLFF
-,TRBJ2-5,many,TRBV20-1,TGCAGTGCTCCCGATATTTACGGACAAGAGACCCAGTACTTC,CSAPDIYGQETQYF
-,TRBJ2-3,many,TRBV9,TGTGCCAGCAGCCCGAGGGCCGCCATGGATACGCAGTATTTT,CASSPRAAMDTQYF
TRBD1,TRBJ1-2,many,TRBV29-1,TGCAGCGTTGCCGACAGGGGCGGCTACACCTTC,CSVADRGGYTF
-,TRBJ2-3,many,TRBV5-1,TGCGCCAGCAGCCCAGGGGACAGCACAGATACGCAGTATTTT,CASSPGDSTDTQYF
-,TRBJ2-5,many,TRBV4-1,TGCGCCAGCAGCCAGGTGAGAGGACAGCAAGAGACCCAGTACTTC,CASSQVRGQQETQYF
-,TRBJ1-1,once,TRBV5-5,TGTGCCAGCAGCTTGGGGCACCTGAACACTGAAGCTTTCTTT,CASSLGHLNTEAFF
-,TRBJ2-7,many,TRBV27,TGTGCCAGCAGTATTCCGGGGCCTCCCTACGAGCAGTACTTC,CASSIPGPPYEQYF
TRBD2,TRBJ2-2,many,TRBV5-8,TGTGCCAGCAGCTTGGAGCGGGGGCCCACCGGGGAGCTGTTTTTT,CASSLERGPTGELFF
-,TRBJ1-2,once,TRBV18,TGTGCCAGCTCACCACCGTGGCTCAGGGAGTCAGGGGGCTACACCTTC,CASSPPWLRESGGYTF
-,TRBJ2-3,many,TRBV13,TGTGCCAGCAGCCTCGGGGGGCGGACAGATACGCAGTATTTT,CASSLGGRTDTQYF
-,TRBJ1-5,many,TRBV24-1,TGTGCCACCAGTGGGGGGAGCGGCAATCAGCCCCAGCATTTT,CATSGGSGNQPQHF
-,TRBJ1-5,-,TRBV6-6,TGTGCCAGCAGTTACTATAGGGCTCCAACAAATCAGCCCCAGCATTTT,CASSYYRAPTNQPQHF
TRBD2,TRBJ2-3,many,TRBV15,TGTGCCACCAGCAGAGTCCGCCCAGGCGGGAGGGCCGCAGATACGCAGTATTTT,CATSRVRPGGRAADTQYF
TRBD2,TRBJ2-3,-,TRBV7-6,TGTGCCAACAGCTTAGTCGGGGGGAGCGGGAGGGCTCGTACAGATACGCCGTATTTT,CANSLVGGSGRARTDTPYF
TRBD2,TRBJ2-7,many,TRBV9,TGTGCCAGCAGCATCATGCCAGCGGGAAGCGAGCAGTACTTC,CASSIMPAGSEQYF
TRBD2,TRBJ2-3,few,TRBV28,TGTGCCAGCAGAGGTCTCCGGACTAGAAGAGATACGCAGTATTTT,CASRGLRTRRDTQYF
-,TRBJ1-2,many,TRBV4-1,TGCGCCAGCAGCCCGTCTGGGGGGAATGGCTACACCTTC,CASSPSGGNGYTF
-,TRBJ1-6,many,TRBV19,TGTGCCAGTAGAGAGAGCGCGACTGGGAATTCACCCCTCCACTTT,CASRESATGNSPLHF
-,TRBJ2-7,many,TRBV4-2,TGTGCCAGCAGCCAAGGAGGGATCTCGGTTTACGAGCAGTACTTC,CASSQGGISVYEQYF
-,TRBJ1-2,-,TRBV28,TGTGCCAGCAGGGATTCAAGGAACTATGGCTACACCTTC,CASRDSRNYGYTF
TRBD2,TRBJ2-3,many,TRBV5-1,TGCGCCAGCAGAGGGCCTCTAGCGGACAACACAGATACGCAGTATTTT,CASRGPLADNTDTQYF
-,TRBJ1-3,many,TRBV9,TGTGCCAGCAGCGTAGATGGGGTCGCTGGAAACACCATATATTTT,CASSVDGVAGNTIYF
-,TRBJ1-1,-,TRBV7-9,TGTGCCAGCAGCTTATCCCCCGGGGAAGCTTTCTTT,CASSLSPGEAFF
-,TRBJ1-5,many,TRBV7-2,TGTGCCAGCAGCTTAGGGGTCGATCAGCCCCAGCATTTT,CASSLGVDQPQHF
TRBD1,TRBJ2-6,many,TRBV4-2,TGTGCCAGCAGCCAGGTGACAGGGTCTGGGGCCAACGTCCTGACTTTC,CASSQVTGSGANVLTF
-,TRBJ2-7,many,TRBV2,TGTGCCAGCAGTGAGAGGAGGGGACCTTACGAGCAGTACTTC,CASSERRGPYEQYF
TRBD1,TRBJ1-2,many,TRBV7-9,TGTGCCAGCAGCCTTTACGGGACAGACTATGGCTACACCTTC,CASSLYGTDYGYTF
TRBD1,TRBJ1-5,many,TRBV6-5,TGTGCCAGCAGGGATTCAGGGGGACATCAGCCCCAGCATTTT,CASRDSGGHQPQHF
-,TRBJ2-3,-,TRBV5-1,TGCGCCAGCAGCCCATACGCCGGGACAACCACAGATACGCAGTATTTT,CASSPYAGTTTDTQYF
TRBD1,TRBJ2-7,-,TRBV18,TGTGCCAGCTCACCGGGACAGGGGACCGAGCAGTACTTC,CASSPGQGTEQYF
TRBD2,TRBJ2-3,many,TRBV5-1,TGCGCCAGCAGTTTCGGACTAGCGGGAGGCTCAGATACGCAGTATTTT,CASSFGLAGGSDTQYF
-,TRBJ2-7,many,TRBV6-2/TRBV6-3,TGTGCCAGCAGTTACTCATCGTGGCAGGGACCCTCCTACGAGCAGTACTTC,CASSYSSWQGPSYEQYF
TRBD1,TRBJ2-7,many,TRBV12-3/TRBV12-4,TGTGCCAGCAGTCCAGACAGGGGAAGCATCAGCGAGCAGTACTTC,CASSPDRGSISEQYF
-,TRBJ2-1,-,TRBV12-3/TRBV12-4,TGTGCCAGCAGTTTATCAGGGATTACCTACAATGAGCAGTTCTTC,CASSLSGITYNEQFF
-,TRBJ2-1,many,TRBV7-2,TGTGCCAGCAGCTTCGGGGGAAGCTCCTACAATGAGCAGTTCTTC,CASSFGGSSYNEQFF
-,TRBJ2-7,many,TRBV7-3,TGTGCCAGCAGCTTGTATCTGGGGGAATCCTACGAGCAGTACTTC,CASSLYLGESYEQYF
-,TRBJ2-5,many,TRBV20-1,TGCAGTGCTGGCAGGGACGGCGAGTACTTC,CSAGRDGEYF
-,TRBJ1-2,many,TRBV3-1,TGTGCCAGCACCGGTAACTATGGCTACACCTTC,CASTGNYGYTF
TRBD2,TRBJ2-1,many,TRBV12-5,TGTGCTAGTGGTTTGACTAGCGGGAGCTCCTACAATGAGCAGTTCTTC,CASGLTSGSSYNEQFF
TRBD2,TRBJ2-5,many,TRBV10-3,TGTGCCACCGGAGGGACTAGCGGGAGGGCCCGCCAAGAGACCCAGTACTTC,CATGGTSGRARQETQYF
TRBD1,TRBJ2-3,many,TRBV2,TGTGCCAGCCGGACAGGGGAGGCCGCAGATACGCAGTATTTT,CASRTGEAADTQYF
-,TRBJ1-5,many,TRBV4-2,TGTGCCAGCAGCGCCCGGGACCTCAATCAGCCCCAGCATTTT,CASSARDLNQPQHF
-,TRBJ2-5,many,TRBV4-1,TGCGCCAGCAGCCAATCAAGAGGGGAGTCAGAGACCCAGTACTTC,CASSQSRGESETQYF
-,TRBJ2-3,many,TRBV5-1,TGCGCCAGCAGCAGTGCAGGGGATTACACAGATACGCAGTATTTT,CASSSAGDYTDTQYF
-,TRBJ1-5,many,TRBV4-1,TGCGCCAGCGGCCAAGATATCCGCGACCAGCCCCAGCATTTT,CASGQDIRDQPQHF
-,TRBJ2-7,-,TRBV28,TGTGCCAGCAGCACCATTCCTTCAGCAGGCAGGAGCTCCTACGAGCAGTACTTC,CASSTIPSAGRSSYEQYF
-,TRBJ2-2,-,TRBV27,TGTGCCAGCAGATTTACAGGCAAAACGGATCTCGGGGAGCTGTTTTTT,CASRFTGKTDLGELFF
TRBD1,TRBJ2-3,many,TRBV13,TGTGCCAGCAGCACCCGACAGGGCTCGGATACGCAGTATTTT,CASSTRQGSDTQYF
TRBD1,TRBJ2-7,many,TRBV20-1,TGCAGTGCGAGTGACAGGGGTGATGGAGAGCAGTACTTC,CSASDRGDGEQYF
TRBD1,TRBJ2-7,many,TRBV4-3,TGCGCCAGCAGCCAAGATCGTAGGACAGGGGGCGGGGAGCAGTACTTC,CASSQDRRTGGGEQYF
-,TRBJ2-5,many,TRBV7-6,TGTGCCAGCAGCCTTAATGAGGGGACCCAGTACTTC,CASSLNEGTQYF
-,TRBJ1-1,-,TRBV20-1,TGCAGTGCTAAAATCAAGAACACTGAAGCTTTCTTT,CSAKIKNTEAFF